This TCR beta chain was recorded in a study of T-cell reconstitution after alpha-beta-depleted transplantation in children (dated by TCRdb to the mid-2010s). About the investigation overall: Using TCR repertoire profiling, the study followed T-cell immune reconstitution in a quantitative way in children after TCRalphabeta/CD19-depleted allogeneic hematopoietic cell transplantation.

This clonotype was detected a few times. Its target antigen remains unknown. Base qualities were left out, and no much larger clone turns up one base away. Library generation was performed with PCR. Sequencing relied on an Illumina HiSeq 2500. To normalize quantification of the TCRbeta repertoire, the TCR libraries were built with molecular barcoding that relied on unique molecular identifiers. TCRdb reprocessed the public reads (quality trimming at Q25 with fastp, clone calling with MiXCR) and kept in-frame beta chains. CDR3 protein duplicates are merged, each entry listing the most common genes and DNA. This sample has approximately 270,000 distinct CDR3 sequences in its table, and 9.9% of those were observed once. 10% of the sample is held by the ten biggest clonotypes. The germline V gene (reference sequence) specifies DFQATT as CDR1 and SNEGSKA as CDR2. Inclusive of the bounding cysteine and phenylalanine, the CDR3 is 13 residues long. Only CDR3 DNA remains: 39 bases, in frame from the first base. Ends trimmed: V by 4 bases, J by 6 bases; bases unmatched to a gene: 6.

The V gene is TRBV20-1 and the J gene is TRBJ2-1, with TRBD1 identical over 7 junction bases. The clonotype comes from a human donor who donated a stem cell graft to a child with SCID. The sample in question was PBMCs from the stem cell graft donor, obtained from the stem cell graft. The CDR3 corresponds to CSAMAGGINEQFF. The DNA sequence is TGCAGTGCTATGGCAGGGGGAATCAATGAGCAGTTCTTC.